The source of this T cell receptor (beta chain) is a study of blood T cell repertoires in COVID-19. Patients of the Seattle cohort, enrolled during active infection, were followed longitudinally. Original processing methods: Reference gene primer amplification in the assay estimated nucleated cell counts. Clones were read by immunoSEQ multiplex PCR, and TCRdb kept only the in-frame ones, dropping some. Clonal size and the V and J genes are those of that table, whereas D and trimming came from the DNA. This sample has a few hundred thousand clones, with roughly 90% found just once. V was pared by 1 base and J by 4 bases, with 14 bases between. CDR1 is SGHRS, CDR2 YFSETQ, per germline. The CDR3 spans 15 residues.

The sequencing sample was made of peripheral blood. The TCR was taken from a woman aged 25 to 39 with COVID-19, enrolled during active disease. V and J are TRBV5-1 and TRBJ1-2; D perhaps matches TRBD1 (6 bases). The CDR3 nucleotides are TGCGCCAGCAGCTTGACAGGGAATATAGGCTATGGCTACACCTTC. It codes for CASSLTGNIGYGYTF.